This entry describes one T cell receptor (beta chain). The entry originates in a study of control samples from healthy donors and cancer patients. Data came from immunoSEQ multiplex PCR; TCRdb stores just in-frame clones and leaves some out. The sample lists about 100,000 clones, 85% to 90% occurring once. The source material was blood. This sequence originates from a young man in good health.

Here the CDR3 reads CASSKDRVEKLFF. The DNA for the CDR3 is TGTGCCAGCAGCAAGGACAGGGTTGAAAAACTGTTTTTT. The chain carries TRBV7-8 and TRBJ1-4; 8 bases match TRBD1. Germline lookup yields CDR1 SGHVS and CDR2 FQNEAQ. The CDR3 is 13 amino acids. V lost 5 bases to trimming and J lost 7 bases; unmatched junction nucleotides: 3.